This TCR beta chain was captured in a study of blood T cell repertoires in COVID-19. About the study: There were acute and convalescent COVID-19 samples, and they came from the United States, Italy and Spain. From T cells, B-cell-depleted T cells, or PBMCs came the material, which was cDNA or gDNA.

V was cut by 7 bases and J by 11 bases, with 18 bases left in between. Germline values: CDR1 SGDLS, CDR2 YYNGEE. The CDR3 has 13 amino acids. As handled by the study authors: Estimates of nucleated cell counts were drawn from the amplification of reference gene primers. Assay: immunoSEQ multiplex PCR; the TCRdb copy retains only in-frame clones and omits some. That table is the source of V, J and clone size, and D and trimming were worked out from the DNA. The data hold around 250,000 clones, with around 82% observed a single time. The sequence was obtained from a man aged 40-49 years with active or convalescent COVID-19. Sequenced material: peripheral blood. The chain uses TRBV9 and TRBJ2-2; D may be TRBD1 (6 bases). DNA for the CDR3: TGTGCCAGCCAGAGGGCAGGGGCTCTAGAGCTGTTTTTT. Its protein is CASQRAGALELFF.